This T cell receptor (beta chain) was captured in a study of T cells in localized non-small cell lung cancer. Study-wide points: Out of the top 100 tumor clones, a median around 56 were seen in adjacent lung. Higher blood T cell density went with longer overall survival. Adjacent uninvolved lung had the highest clonality, suggesting focused antigen responses. Heterogeneity within the tumor remains possible, as just one region underwent sequencing.

Using immunoSEQ multiplex PCR, the repertoire was profiled, and TCRdb retains in-frame clones only, with some absent. The table has more than 70,000 clones, just under 85% seen once. The CDR3 has 17 amino acids. Trimming pared 1 base from V and 1 base from J, leaving 13 bases between. CDR1 is SGHTA, CDR2 FQGNSA, per germline. On this clone: The antigen is unknown.

This sequence was found in a man aged 35 to 69 with stage I lung adenocarcinoma. The gene calls are TRBV7-2 and TRBJ2-2, with a weak D call TRBD1 (6 bases). This specimen was peripheral blood, taken before any cancer treatment. CDR3 nucleotide sequence: TGTGCCAGCAGCTTAGGTTTATCCAGGGGGAACACCGGGGAGCTGTTTTTT. Translation gives CASSLGLSRGNTGELFF.